The 7 T cell receptor beta chains in this list originate from one sample, sequenced in a study of CXCR3-negative and CXCR3-positive naive CD8 T cells. UMI-tagged TRB cDNA libraries were built via 5' RACE. TCRdb re-called the 5' RACE reads; one entry per CDR3 protein, DNA not given. The sample's table shows about 63,000 distinct CDR3 sequences. Study-level findings and limits: In CXCR3-positive naive cells, the TRB CDR3s were more hydrophobic than in CXCR3-negative naive cells.

Their recognized antigens are unknown. Sample: naive CXCR3+ CD8+ T cells from blood. The subset here: CD45RO-CCR7+CD27+CD95- naive CD8+ T cells expressing CXCR3 (TNR3+). These TCRs come from a human donor in good health. Some clones in this sample may be carry-over from other donors' samples.

This chain joins TRBV29-1 and TRBJ2-7; TCRdb's assignment of TRBD1 cannot be checked, as there is no DNA. The CDR3 length is 14 residues. Germline CDR1 SQVTM, CDR2 ANQGSEA. CDR3 in amino acids: CSARSQGPSYEQYF.

J is TRBJ2-6 and V is TRBV29-1; TCRdb's assignment of TRBD1 cannot be checked, as there is no DNA. In germline, CDR1 is SQVTM, CDR2 ANQGSEA. The CDR3 length is 16 residues. CDR3 protein: CSVMGTGGTGANVLTF.

The chain couples TRBV18 to TRBJ2-1; TCRdb's D call of TRBD2 is untestable without DNA. CDR1 and CDR2 from the germline V gene are KGHSH and LQKENI. This CDR3 is 13 amino acids long. CDR3 sequence: CASSRSSGNEQFF.

V usage is TRBV29-1 and J usage is TRBJ2-2; with no DNA, the TCRdb D assignment of TRBD1 cannot be verified. CDR1 is SQVTM and CDR2 is ANQGSEA in the germline V gene. CDR3 length: 12 residues. CDR3 sequence: CSVESGAGELFF.

The rearrangement links TRBV14 to TRBJ1-2; lacking DNA, the TRBD1 call made by TCRdb goes unchecked. Germline loops: CDR1 SGHDN, CDR2 FVKESK. CDR3 length: 15 residues. CDR3 protein: CASSPDRGDGYGYTF.

The J gene is TRBJ2-3, the V gene TRBV29-1; the TRBD1 assignment by TCRdb is unverifiable without DNA. The CDR3 runs 14 residues. In germline, CDR1 is SQVTM, CDR2 ANQGSEA. CDR3 sequence reads: CSVDGQEHTDTQYF.

The CDR3 is CASSLPTGLMTGELFF. This chain uses TRBV7-9 with TRBJ2-2; as DNA is missing, the TRBD1 call by TCRdb cannot be tested. CDR1 is SEHNR, CDR2 FQNEAQ, per germline (reference sequence). CDR3 length: 16 amino acids.